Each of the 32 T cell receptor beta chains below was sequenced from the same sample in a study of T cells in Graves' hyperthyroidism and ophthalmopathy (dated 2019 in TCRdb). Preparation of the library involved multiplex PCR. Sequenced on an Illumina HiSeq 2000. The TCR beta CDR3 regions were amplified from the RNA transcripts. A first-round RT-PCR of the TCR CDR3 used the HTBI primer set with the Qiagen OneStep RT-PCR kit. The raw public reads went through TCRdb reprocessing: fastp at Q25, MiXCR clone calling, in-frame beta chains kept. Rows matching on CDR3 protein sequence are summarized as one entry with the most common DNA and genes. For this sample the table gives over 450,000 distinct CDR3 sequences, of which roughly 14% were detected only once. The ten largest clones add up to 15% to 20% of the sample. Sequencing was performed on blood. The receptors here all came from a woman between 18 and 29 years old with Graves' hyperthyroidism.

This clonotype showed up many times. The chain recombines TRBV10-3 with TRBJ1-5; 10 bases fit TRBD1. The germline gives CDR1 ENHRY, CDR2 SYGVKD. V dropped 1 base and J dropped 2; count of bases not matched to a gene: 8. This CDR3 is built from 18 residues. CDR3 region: CAISELSRDRGGNQPQHF. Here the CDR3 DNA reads TGTGCCATCAGTGAGTTATCCCGGGACAGGGGAGGCAATCAGCCCCAGCATTTT.

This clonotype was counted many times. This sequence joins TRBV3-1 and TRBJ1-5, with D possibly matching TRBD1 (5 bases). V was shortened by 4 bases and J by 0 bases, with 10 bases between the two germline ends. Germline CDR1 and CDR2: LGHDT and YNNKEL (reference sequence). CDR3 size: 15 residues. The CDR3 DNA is TGTGCCAGCAGCCGAGACAGTTATAGCAATCAGCCCCAGCATTTT. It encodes CASSRDSYSNQPQHF. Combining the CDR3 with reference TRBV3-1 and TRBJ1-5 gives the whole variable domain DTAVSQTPKYLVTQMGNDKSIKCEQNLGHDTMYWYKQDSKKFLKIMFSYNNKELIINETVPNRFSPKSPDKAHLNLHINSLELGDSAVYFCASSRDSYSNQPQHFGDGTRLSIL.

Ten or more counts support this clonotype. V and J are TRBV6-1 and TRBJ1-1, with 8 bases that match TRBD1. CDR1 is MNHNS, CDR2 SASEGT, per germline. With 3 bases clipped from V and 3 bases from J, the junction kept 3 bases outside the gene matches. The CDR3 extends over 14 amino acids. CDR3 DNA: TGTGCCAGCAGTGAGCAGGGGGCGGACACTGAAGCTTTCTTT. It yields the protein CASSEQGADTEAFF.

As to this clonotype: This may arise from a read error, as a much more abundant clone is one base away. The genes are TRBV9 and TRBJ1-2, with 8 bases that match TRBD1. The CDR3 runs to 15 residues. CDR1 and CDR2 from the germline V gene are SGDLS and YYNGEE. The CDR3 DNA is TGTGCCAGCAGCGGACAGGGGTTAGCTAACTATGGCCACACCTTC. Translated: CASSGQGLANYGHTF.

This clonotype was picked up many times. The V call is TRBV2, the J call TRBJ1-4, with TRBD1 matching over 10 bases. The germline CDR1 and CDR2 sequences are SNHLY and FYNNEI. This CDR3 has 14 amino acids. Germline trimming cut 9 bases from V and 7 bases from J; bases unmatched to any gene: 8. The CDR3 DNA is TGTGCCAGTGTCTGGGACAGGGGTGGTGAAAAACTGTTTTTT. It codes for CASVWDRGGEKLFF.

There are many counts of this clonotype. DNA of the CDR3: TGTGCCAGCAGTAAATTCAAGAACACTGAAGCTTTCTTT. Its protein product is CASSKFKNTEAFF. This rearrangement joins TRBV12-3 or TRBV12-4 to TRBJ1-1, with no clear D. Trimming took 5 bases from V and 1 from J, leaving 8 bases between them. This CDR3 has 13 amino acids.

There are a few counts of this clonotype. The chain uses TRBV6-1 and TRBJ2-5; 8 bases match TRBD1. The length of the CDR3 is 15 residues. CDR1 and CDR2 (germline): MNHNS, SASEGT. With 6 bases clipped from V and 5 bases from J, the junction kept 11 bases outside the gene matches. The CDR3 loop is CASSPDRGPQETQYF. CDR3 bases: TGTGCCAGCAGCCCCGACAGGGGACCACAGGAGACCCAGTACTTC.

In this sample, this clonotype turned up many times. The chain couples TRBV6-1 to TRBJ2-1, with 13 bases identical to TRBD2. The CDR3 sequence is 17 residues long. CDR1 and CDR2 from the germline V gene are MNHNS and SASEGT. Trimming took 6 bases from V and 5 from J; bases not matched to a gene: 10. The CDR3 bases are TGTGCCAGCAGAAGGACTAGCGGGAGTGTCTTGGACAATGAGCAGTTCTTC. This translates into CASRRTSGSVLDNEQFF.

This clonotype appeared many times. CDR3: CAISAQATRLKNTEAFF. The CDR3 DNA is TGTGCCATCAGTGCTCAGGCTACCCGGCTTAAGAACACTGAAGCTTTCTTT. This rearrangement joins TRBV10-3 to TRBJ1-1; D unclear. This CDR3 comprises 17 residues. Between the trimmed V and J ends, which lost 4 bases and 1 base, there was a span of 19 bases. Germline V CDR1 and CDR2: ENHRY, SYGVKD.

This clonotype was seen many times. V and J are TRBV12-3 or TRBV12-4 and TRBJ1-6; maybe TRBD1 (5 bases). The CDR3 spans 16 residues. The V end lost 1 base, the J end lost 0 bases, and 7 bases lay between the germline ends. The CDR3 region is CASSLDRPSYNSPLHF. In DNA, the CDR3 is TGTGCCAGCAGTTTAGACAGGCCCTCCTATAATTCACCCCTCCACTTT.

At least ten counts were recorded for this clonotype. The CDR3 loop is CASGLRGPYEQYF. For the CDR3, the DNA is TGTGCTAGTGGTCTGAGGGGGCCCTACGAGCAGTACTTC. The chain links TRBV12-5 to TRBJ2-7, with TRBD1 matching over 7 bases. The junction had 3 bases not matched to a gene; V was cut back by 5 bases and J by 2 bases. The CDR3 loop spans 13 amino acids. CDR1 and CDR2 (germline): LGHNT, FRNRAP. Based on the CDR3 plus reference TRBV12-5 and TRBJ2-7, the full variable domain is DARVTQTPRHKVTEMGQEVTMRCQPILGHNTVFWYRQTMMQGLELLAYFRNRAPLDDSGMPKDRFSAEMPDATLATLKIQPSEPRDSAVYFCASGLRGPYEQYFGPGTRLTVT.

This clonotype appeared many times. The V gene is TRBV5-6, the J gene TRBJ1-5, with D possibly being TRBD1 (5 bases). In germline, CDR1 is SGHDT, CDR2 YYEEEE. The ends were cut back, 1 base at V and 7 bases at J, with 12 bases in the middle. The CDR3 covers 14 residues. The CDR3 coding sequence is TGTGCCAGCAGCTTGTGGGAGGGGCGCCAGCCCCAGCATTTT. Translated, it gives CASSLWEGRQPQHF.

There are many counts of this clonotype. CDR3 coding DNA: TGTGCCAGCAGCCCAAGACTAGCGGGAGGGCAGTACGTC. Translation gives CASSPRLAGGQYV. This chain connects TRBV7-8 to TRBJ2-7, with TRBD2 matching over 13 bases. Germline V gene data show CDR1 as SGHVS and CDR2 as FQNEAQ. The CDR3 is 13 residues long. V gave up 5 bases and J gave up 9 bases; unmatched junction bases: 4.

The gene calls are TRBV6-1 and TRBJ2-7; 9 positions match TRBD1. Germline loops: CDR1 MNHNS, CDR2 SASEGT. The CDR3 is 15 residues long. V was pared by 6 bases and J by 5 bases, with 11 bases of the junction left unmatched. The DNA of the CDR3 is TGTGCCAGCAGCCCCGGGACAGGGAGGTTTGACGAGCAGTACTTC. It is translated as CASSPGTGRFDEQYF.

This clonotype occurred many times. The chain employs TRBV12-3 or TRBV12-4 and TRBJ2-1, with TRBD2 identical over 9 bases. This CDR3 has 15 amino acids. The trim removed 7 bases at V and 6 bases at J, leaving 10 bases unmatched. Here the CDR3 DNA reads TGTGCCAGCATCTCCGGGACTAGCTGGGGCAATGAGCAGTTCTTC. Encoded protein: CASISGTSWGNEQFF.

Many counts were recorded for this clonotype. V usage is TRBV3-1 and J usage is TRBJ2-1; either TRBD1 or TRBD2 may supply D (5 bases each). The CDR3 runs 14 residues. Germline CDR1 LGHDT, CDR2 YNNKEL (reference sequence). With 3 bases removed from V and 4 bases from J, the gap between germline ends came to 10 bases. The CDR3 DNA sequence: TGTGCCAGCAGCCACTCCGGGACGTACAATGAGCAGTTCTTC. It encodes CASSHSGTYNEQFF.

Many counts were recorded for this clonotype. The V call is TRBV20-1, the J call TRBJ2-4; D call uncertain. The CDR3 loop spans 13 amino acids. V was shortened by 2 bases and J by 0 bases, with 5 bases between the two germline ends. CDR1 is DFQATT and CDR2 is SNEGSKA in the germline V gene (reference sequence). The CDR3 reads CSARTVAKNIQYF. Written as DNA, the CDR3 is TGCAGTGCTAGAACTGTAGCCAAAAACATTCAGTACTTC.

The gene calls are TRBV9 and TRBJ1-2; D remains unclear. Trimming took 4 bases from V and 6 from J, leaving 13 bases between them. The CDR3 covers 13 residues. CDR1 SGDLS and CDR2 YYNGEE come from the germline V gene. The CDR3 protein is CASSSNPRHGYTF. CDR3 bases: TGTGCCAGCAGCTCAAATCCACGGCATGGCTACACCTTC.

CDR3 residues: CASLGGLRPHEQYF. The DNA of the CDR3 is TGTGCCAGCTTAGGCGGACTAAGGCCCCACGAGCAGTACTTC. The chain couples TRBV2 to TRBJ2-7, with D possibly TRBD2 on 6 matching bases. The CDR3 has 14 residues. V shed 8 bases and J shed 5 bases, with 19 bases lying between them. Looked up from germline, CDR1 is SNHLY and CDR2 is FYNNEI.

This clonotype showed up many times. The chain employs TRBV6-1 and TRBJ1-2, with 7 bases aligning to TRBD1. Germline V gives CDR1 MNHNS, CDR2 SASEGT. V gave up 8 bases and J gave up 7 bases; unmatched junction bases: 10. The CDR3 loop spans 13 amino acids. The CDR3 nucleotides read TGTGCCAGCTACAGGACAGGAGGGAGTGGCTACACCTTC. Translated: CASYRTGGSGYTF.

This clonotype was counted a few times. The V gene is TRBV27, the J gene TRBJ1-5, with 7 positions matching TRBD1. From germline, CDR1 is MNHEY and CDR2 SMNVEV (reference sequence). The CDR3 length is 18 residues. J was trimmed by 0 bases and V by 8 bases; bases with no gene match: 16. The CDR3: CASPIIRTGDYSNQPQHF. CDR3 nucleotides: TGTGCCAGCCCGATTATAAGGACAGGCGATTATAGCAATCAGCCCCAGCATTTT.

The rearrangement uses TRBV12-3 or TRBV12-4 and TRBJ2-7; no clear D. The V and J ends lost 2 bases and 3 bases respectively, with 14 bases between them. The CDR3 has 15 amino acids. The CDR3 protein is CASSLLVYRRYEQYF. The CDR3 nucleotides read TGTGCCAGCAGTTTACTTGTTTACAGACGCTACGAGCAGTACTTC.

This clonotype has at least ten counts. The CDR3 DNA reads as TGTGCCAGCTCAAGACAGGGAAGGACTAATGAAAAACTGTTTTTT. This codes for CASSRQGRTNEKLFF. This sequence joins TRBV6-1 and TRBJ1-4, with 7 bases matching TRBD1. This CDR3 is built from 15 residues. V shed 8 bases and J 2 bases; nucleotides not matched to a gene: 8. CDR1 and CDR2 from the germline V gene are MNHNS and SASEGT.

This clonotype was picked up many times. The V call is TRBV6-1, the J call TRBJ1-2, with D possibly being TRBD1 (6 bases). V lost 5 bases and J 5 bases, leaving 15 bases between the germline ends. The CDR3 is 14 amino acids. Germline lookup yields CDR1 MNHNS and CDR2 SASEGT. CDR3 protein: CASSPRRTEYGYTF. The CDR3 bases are TGTGCCAGCAGTCCCCGAAGGACAGAATATGGCTACACCTTC.

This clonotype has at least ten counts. Written as DNA, the CDR3 is TGCAGTGCTAGAGGTCCCCTCGGTTTGGGGGGGGGCACAGATACGCAGTATTTT. Amino acid sequence: CSARGPLGLGGGTDTQYF. V gene TRBV20-1 combines with J gene TRBJ2-3, with 7 bases identical to TRBD2. This CDR3 comprises 18 residues. The germline gives CDR1 DFQATT, CDR2 SNEGSKA (reference sequence). The V gene end was trimmed by 1 base and the J gene end by 1 base; junction bases not matched to a gene: 14.

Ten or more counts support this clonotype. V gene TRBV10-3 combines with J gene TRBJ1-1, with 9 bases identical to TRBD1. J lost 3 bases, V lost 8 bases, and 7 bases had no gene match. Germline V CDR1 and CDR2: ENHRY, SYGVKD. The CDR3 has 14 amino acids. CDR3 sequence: CAIGRDREDTEAFF. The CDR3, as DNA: TGTGCCATCGGGAGGGACAGGGAGGACACTGAAGCTTTCTTT.

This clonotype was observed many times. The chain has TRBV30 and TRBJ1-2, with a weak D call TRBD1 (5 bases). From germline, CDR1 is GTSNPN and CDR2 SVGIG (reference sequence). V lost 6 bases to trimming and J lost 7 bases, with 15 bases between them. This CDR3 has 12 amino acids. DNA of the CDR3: TGTGCCTGCGGACATCCCGGGGGTGGCTACACCTTC. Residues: CACGHPGGGYTF.

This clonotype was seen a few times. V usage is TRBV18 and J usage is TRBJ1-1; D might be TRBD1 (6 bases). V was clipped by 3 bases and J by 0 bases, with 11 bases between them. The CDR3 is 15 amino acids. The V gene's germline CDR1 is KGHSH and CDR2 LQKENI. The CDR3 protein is CASSPGQSMNTEAFF. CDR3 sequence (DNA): TGTGCCAGCTCACCGGGACAAAGTATGAACACTGAAGCTTTCTTT.

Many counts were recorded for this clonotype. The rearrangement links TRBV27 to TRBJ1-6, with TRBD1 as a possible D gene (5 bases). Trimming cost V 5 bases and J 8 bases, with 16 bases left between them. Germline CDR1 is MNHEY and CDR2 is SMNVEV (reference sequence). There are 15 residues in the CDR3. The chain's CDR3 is CASSPDPGGDSPLHF. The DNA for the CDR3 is TGTGCCAGCAGTCCCGACCCAGGAGGGGATTCACCCCTCCACTTT.

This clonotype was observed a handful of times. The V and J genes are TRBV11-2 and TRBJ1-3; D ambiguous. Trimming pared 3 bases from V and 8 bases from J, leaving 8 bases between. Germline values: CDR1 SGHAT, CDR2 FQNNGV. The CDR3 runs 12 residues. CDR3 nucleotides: TGTGCCAGCAGCTTCGGTTACGACACCATATATTTT. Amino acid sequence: CASSFGYDTIYF. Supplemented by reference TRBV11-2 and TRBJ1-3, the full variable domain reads EAGVAQSPRYKIIEKRQSVAFWCNPISGHATLYWYQQILGQGPKLLIQFQNNGVVDDSQLPKDRFSAERLKGVDSTLKIQPAKLEDSAVYLCASSFGYDTIYFGEGSWLTVV.

CDR3 nucleotides: TGTGCCAGCAGTTTACTAGCGGGGATCACAGATACGCAGTATTTT. Amino acid sequence: CASSLLAGITDTQYF. V and J are TRBV11-2 and TRBJ2-3, with 10 bases fitting TRBD2. CDR1 and CDR2 (germline): SGHAT, FQNNGV. With 6 bases clipped from V and 2 bases from J, the junction kept 5 bases outside the gene matches. The CDR3 has 15 residues.

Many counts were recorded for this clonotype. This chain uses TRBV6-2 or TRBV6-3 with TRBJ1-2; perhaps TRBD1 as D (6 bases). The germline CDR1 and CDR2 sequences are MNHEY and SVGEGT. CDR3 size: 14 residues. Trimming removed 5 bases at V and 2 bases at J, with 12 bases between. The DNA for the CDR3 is TGTGCCAGCAGTGACGACGGACAGAACTATGGCTACACCTTC. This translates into CASSDDGQNYGYTF.